This TCR beta chain was recorded in a study of response to subunit inactivated influenza vaccine. Points from the study as a whole: Each seasonal influenza vaccination, the authors suggested, recruits few new T cells.

Germline CDR1 is DFQATT and CDR2 is SNEGSKA (reference sequence). The V and J ends lost 0 bases and 4 bases, in that order; junction bases with no gene match: 9. The CDR3 runs 16 residues. The table lists this clonotype with many counts. Its target is not known. TCRdb reanalysed the RT-PCR reads using MiXCR and keeps one entry per CDR3 protein. The sample consists of fewer than 800,000 distinct CDR3 sequences, 15% to 18% of them appearing once. This specimen was PBMCs from blood, taken about 12 days after vaccination. The chain joins TRBV20-1 to TRBJ2-7; 10 nucleotides line up with TRBD1. This clonotype was sampled from a man in his fifties or sixties who received an inactivated influenza vaccine. CDR3 in amino acids: CSARDRAGTGVYEQYF. As DNA, the CDR3 is TGCAGTGCTAGAGACCGGGCCGGGACAGGGGTATACGAGCAGTACTTC.